Below, 7 T cell receptor beta chains from the same sample are listed, as sequenced in a study of T cell repertoires in cytomegalovirus infection. No antigens are known for them. MiXCR was run by TCRdb on the reads, yielding one entry per CDR3 protein. The sample includes about 35,000 distinct CDR3 sequences, roughly half seen only once; the top ten take roughly 90%. The sequenced sample was CD8+ T cells from cultured PBMCs, obtained from culture after CMV antigen stimulation. The receptors shown here come from a human donor in good health (CMV status not recorded). Some clones in this sample may be carry-over from other donors' samples.

This chain joins TRBV4-1 and TRBJ2-5, with 7 bases matching TRBD1. The germline gives CDR1 MGHRA, CDR2 YSYEKL. The length of the CDR3 is 16 residues. With 3 bases clipped from V and 0 bases from J, the junction kept 7 bases outside the gene matches. CDR3 in DNA: TGCGCCAGCAGCCACACCACAGGGGTCTACCAAGAGACCCAGTACTTC. Protein sequence: CASSHTTGVYQETQYF.

V and J are TRBV27 and TRBJ2-3; D ambiguous. This CDR3 is 13 amino acids long. Per germline, CDR1 MNHEY and CDR2 SMNVEV (reference sequence). Trimming left V 6 bases short and J 4 bases short, with 11 bases between. Here the CDR3 DNA reads TGTGCCAGCAGCCGAAGTCCGCCAGATACGCAGTATTTT. This gives the protein CASSRSPPDTQYF.

The genes are TRBV7-6 and TRBJ2-1; 7 bases align to TRBD1. Germline V gene data show CDR1 as SGHVS and CDR2 as FNYEAQ. This CDR3 region has 12 residues. J gave up 10 bases and V 0 bases, and 0 bases lay outside the gene matches. CDR3 residues: CASSLATGEQFF. The CDR3 DNA follows: TGTGCCAGCAGCTTAGCGACAGGGGAGCAGTTCTTC.

CDR3 in amino acids: CASSYSAGGEGEQYF. CDR3 in DNA: TGTGCCAGCAGTTACTCTGCGGGGGGGGAGGGCGAGCAGTACTTC. J is TRBJ2-7 and V is TRBV6-5; TRBD2 matches at 9 bases. Germline V gene data show CDR1 as MNHEY and CDR2 as SVGAGI. The CDR3 runs 15 residues. Unmatched junction bases numbered 6, after V lost 0 bases and J lost 6 bases.

Concerning this clonotype itself: The junction shows a germline mismatch at one end, possibly a read error. The chain joins TRBV7-4 to TRBJ2-2; weak D call: TRBD2 (6 bases). The CDR3 covers 15 residues. Germline V lookup: CDR1 SGHVT, CDR2 SQSDAQ. CDR3 bases: TGTGCCGGCAGGCACCGGGACTCGAACACCGGGGAGCTGTTTTTT. Its translation is CAGRHRDSNTGELFF.

The J gene is TRBJ2-7, the V gene TRBV13, with TRBD2 matching over 7 bases. This CDR3 is 13 amino acids long. The trim removed 1 base at V and 7 bases at J, leaving 4 bases unmatched. CDR1 PRHDT and CDR2 FYEKMQ come from the germline V gene (reference sequence). Here the CDR3 reads CASSLAGEGEQYF. CDR3 in DNA: TGTGCCAGCAGCTTAGCGGGGGAGGGTGAGCAGTACTTC.

The V call is TRBV6-2 or TRBV6-3, the J call TRBJ1-5; no clear D. The CDR3 has 15 residues. The V end was cut by 4 bases, the J end by 0 bases, with 10 bases between. From germline, CDR1 is MNHEY and CDR2 SVGEGT. The chain's CDR3 is CASSLSKNSNQPQHF. The CDR3 DNA is TGTGCCAGCAGTTTATCGAAAAATAGCAATCAGCCCCAGCATTTT.